A selection of T cell receptor beta chains follows, all from one sample in a study of blood T cell repertoires in COVID-19. Some clones are missing from TCRdb's copy, which holds only in-frame ones; the method was immunoSEQ multiplex PCR. The data contain around 100,000 clones, about nine tenths of them singletons. The sequencing sample was made of peripheral blood. The source is a man aged 55 to 70 with acute or convalescent COVID-19. Each CDR3 is given without its conserved first and last residue.

CDR3aa | j_gene | v_gene
ASSLAPGVRSYNEQF | TRBJ2-1 | TRBV7-2
ASKPRGYRVVYEQY | TRBJ2-7 | TRBV28
ASSGRDRAYNEQF | TRBJ2-1 | TRBV2
ASSPGDFSYNEQF | TRBJ2-1 | TRBV5-1
ASSFGVGTHNEQF | TRBJ2-1 | TRBV11-2
ASSPLSNQPQH | TRBJ1-5 | TRBV3-1/TRBV3-2
AVSRDRSSYEQY | TRBJ2-7 | TRBV27
ASSDFVPGQPQH | TRBJ1-5 | TRBV2
ASSSPRTGENEQY | TRBJ2-7 | TRBV5-4
ASSPSSAGIEQF | TRBJ2-1 | TRBV11-2
ASSESGTENTEAF | TRBJ1-1 | TRBV10-2
ASTRLTGNQPQH | TRBJ1-5 | TRBV28
ASRSGGSGNTIY | TRBJ1-3 | TRBV19
AWNRDILRGGYT | TRBJ1-2 | TRBV30
ASSSGGTDYNSPLH | TRBJ1-6 | TRBV13
SVGRQGIRGQETQY | TRBJ2-5 | TRBV29-1
ASRQGQWDTEAF | TRBJ1-1 | TRBV19
ASSRDTNYGYT | TRBJ1-2 | TRBV9
ASSLDGRGKGTEAF | TRBJ1-1 | TRBV7-9
ASSLTETQY | TRBJ2-5 | TRBV28
ASSTTGVGKTQY | TRBJ2-5 | TRBV2
ASIRGSFPYEQY | TRBJ2-7 | TRBV6-5